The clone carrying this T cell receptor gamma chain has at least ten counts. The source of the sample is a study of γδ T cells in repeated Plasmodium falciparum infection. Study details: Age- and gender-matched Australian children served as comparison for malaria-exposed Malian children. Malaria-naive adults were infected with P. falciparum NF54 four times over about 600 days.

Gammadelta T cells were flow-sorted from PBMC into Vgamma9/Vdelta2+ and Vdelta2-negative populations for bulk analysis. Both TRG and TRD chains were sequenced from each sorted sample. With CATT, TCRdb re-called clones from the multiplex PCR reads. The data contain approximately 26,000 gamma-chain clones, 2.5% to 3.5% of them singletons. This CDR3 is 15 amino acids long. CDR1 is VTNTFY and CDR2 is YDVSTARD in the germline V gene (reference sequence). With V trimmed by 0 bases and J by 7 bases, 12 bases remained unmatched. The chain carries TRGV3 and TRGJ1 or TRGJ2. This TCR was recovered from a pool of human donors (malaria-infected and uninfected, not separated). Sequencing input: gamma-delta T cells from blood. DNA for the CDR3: TGTGCCACCTGGGACAGGCCCTTGAGAGGGTATAAGAAACTCTTT. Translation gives CATWDRPLRGYKKLF.